Listed below are T cell receptor beta chains from one sample, sequenced in a study of cytomegalovirus exposure and HLA in healthy donors. Only in-frame clones appear in the TCRdb table, and some are missing; sequencing was by immunoSEQ multiplex PCR. The sample consists of some 140,000 clones, over 60% of them appearing once. The sequenced sample was PBMCs. The source of these receptors is a male donor in good health and CMV-seropositive. CDR3s include the opening cysteine and the closing phenylalanine or tryptophan. The D gene is left open where the match is weak. Clone sizes are given selectively: once, few, many, or a class where the clone is expanded.

D gene	clone size	V gene	J gene	CDR3 protein
TRBD1	.	TRBV5-4	TRBJ2-7	CASSPWDRAYEQYF
TRBD1	.	TRBV7-9	TRBJ2-7	CSSSFPTGPSSDTYEQYF
.	.	TRBV7-3	TRBJ2-7	CASSPHISGLQYF
.	.	TRBV7-9	TRBJ2-7	CASSHYEGPSPYEQYF
.	.	TRBV7-9	TRBJ2-3	CASSFGDGQRDTQYF
.	.	TRBV5-8	TRBJ2-1	CASSLGGYRYNEQFF
TRBD2	few	TRBV11-2	TRBJ2-5	CASSLDPGLAVQETQYF
.	.	TRBV4-3	TRBJ1-2	CASSQEREHGSYTF
TRBD2	.	TRBV25-1	TRBJ2-1	CATQTGGRPYEQFF
TRBD2	once	TRBV7-3	TRBJ2-2	CASSFPGTSGTPAGELFF
TRBD2	.	TRBV5-1	TRBJ2-7	CASSSTGTSGHEQYF
.	few	TRBV6-5	TRBJ2-5	CASSEVFGETQYF
TRBD1	.	TRBV19	TRBJ2-5	CASSIVGQGKTQYF